These 10 T cell receptor beta chains share one sample of origin, sequenced in a study of shared clonotypes between healthy human individuals. Only in-frame clones appear in the TCRdb table, and some are missing; sequencing was by immunoSEQ multiplex PCR. The data show some 2,400,000 clones, roughly 95% seen once. The sample taken for sequencing was naive CD4+ T cells sorted from blood. Described subset: CD45RA+ positively selected. These receptors all come from a man between 18 and 29 years old in good health.

The chain employs TRBV5-6 and TRBJ2-2; 7 bases are a match to TRBD2. The ends lost 3 bases at V and 4 bases at J; junction bases unmatched: 6. The CDR3 is 15 amino acids. CDR1 and CDR2 (germline): SGHDT, YYEEEE. The CDR3 protein is CASSSPGGITGELFF. CDR3 sequence (DNA): TGTGCCAGCAGCTCCCCGGGGGGTATCACCGGGGAGCTGTTTTTT.

This chain uses TRBV5-4 with TRBJ1-1; D ambiguous. Trimming removed 2 bases from V and 0 bases from J, with 8 bases in between. Germline CDR1 and CDR2: SGHNT and YYREEE (reference sequence). The CDR3 is made up of 14 amino acids. CDR3 loop: CASSFADMNTEAFF. The CDR3 DNA sequence: TGTGCCAGCAGCTTCGCAGACATGAACACTGAAGCTTTCTTT.

The rearrangement links TRBV7-2 to TRBJ2-5, with TRBD2 identical over 10 bases. The germline V gene encodes CDR1 SGHTA and CDR2 FQGNSA. V lost 1 base and J lost 2; bases outside the gene matches: 7. The CDR3 covers 17 residues. CDR3 protein: CASSLGFRTSGQETQYF. CDR3 bases: TGTGCCAGCAGCTTAGGGTTCCGGACTAGCGGTCAAGAGACCCAGTACTTC.

V and J are TRBV30 and TRBJ1-2, with 7 bases identical to TRBD1. The CDR3 contains 12 residues. CDR1 and CDR2 from the germline V gene are GTSNPN and SVGIG (reference sequence). Germline trimming cut 3 bases from V and 8 bases from J; bases unmatched to any gene: 6. The CDR3 DNA follows: TGTGCCTGGAGCCCTTACAGGGGAGGCTACACCTTC. Translation gives CAWSPYRGGYTF.

The sample holds one count of this clone. V gene TRBV2 combines with J gene TRBJ2-5; D gene ambiguous. The V and J ends lost 8 bases and 2 bases respectively, with 9 bases between them. Germline-derived CDR1 and CDR2 are SNHLY and FYNNEI. This CDR3 comprises 12 residues. CDR3 residues: CASCNGQETQYF. The CDR3 bases are TGTGCCAGCTGCAATGGGCAAGAGACCCAGTACTTC.

The chain has TRBV7-2 and TRBJ2-1; D is unclear. The CDR3 runs 12 residues. Deletions cut 0 bases from V and 12 bases from J, with 9 bases between. Looked up from germline, CDR1 is SGHTA and CDR2 is FQGNSA. CDR3 residues: CASSLARVGQFF. In DNA, the CDR3 is TGTGCCAGCAGCTTAGCCCGGGTTGGGCAGTTCTTC.

J is TRBJ2-2 and V is TRBV5-6, with D perhaps matching TRBD1 (6 bases). Germline-derived CDR1 and CDR2 are SGHDT and YYEEEE. Deletions cut 0 bases from V and 7 bases from J, with 13 bases between. The CDR3 is made up of 15 amino acids. This CDR3 is CASSLDPRGFGELFF. The CDR3 nucleotides are TGTGCCAGCAGCTTGGATCCCAGGGGTTTCGGGGAGCTGTTTTTT.

The V and J genes are TRBV5-6 and TRBJ2-7; D gene uncertain. This CDR3 spans 13 amino acids. V dropped 0 bases and J dropped 3 bases, with 7 bases sitting between them. Germline V gene sequence: CDR1 SGHDT, CDR2 YYEEEE. This chain's CDR3 is CASSLGSFYEQYF. CDR3 nucleotides: TGTGCCAGCAGCTTGGGGTCATTCTACGAGCAGTACTTC.

The chain links TRBV5-4 to TRBJ2-3; D tentatively fits TRBD1 or TRBD2 (6 bases each). The V end lost 2 bases, the J end lost 4 bases, and 14 bases lay between the germline ends. CDR3 size: 15 residues. Germline V lookup: CDR1 SGHNT, CDR2 YYREEE (reference sequence). CDR3 region: CASSFGGGTADTQYF. CDR3 nucleotides: TGTGCCAGCAGCTTCGGAGGGGGAACAGCAGATACGCAGTATTTT.

The chain carries TRBV6-1 and TRBJ2-3, with D maybe TRBD2 (5 bases). V was cut by 5 bases and J by 2 bases, with 11 bases left in between. CDR1 and CDR2 from the germline V gene are MNHNS and SASEGT. The CDR3 has 14 amino acids. This CDR3 reads CASSWAGSTDTQYF. Written as DNA, the CDR3 is TGTGCCAGCAGTTGGGCGGGCTCCACAGATACGCAGTATTTT.